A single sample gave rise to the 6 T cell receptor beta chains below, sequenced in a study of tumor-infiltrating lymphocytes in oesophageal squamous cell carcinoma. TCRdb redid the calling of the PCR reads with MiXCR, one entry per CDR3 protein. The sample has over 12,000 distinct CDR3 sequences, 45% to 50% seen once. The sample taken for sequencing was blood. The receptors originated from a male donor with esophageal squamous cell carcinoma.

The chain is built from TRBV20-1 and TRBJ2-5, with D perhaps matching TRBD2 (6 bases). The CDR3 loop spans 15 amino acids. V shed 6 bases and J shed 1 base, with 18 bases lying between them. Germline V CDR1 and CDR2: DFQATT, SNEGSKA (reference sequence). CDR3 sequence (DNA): TGCAGTGCCAGGTCTGGCGGGGCGGCCCAAGAGACCCAGTACTTC. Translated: CSARSGGAAQETQYF.

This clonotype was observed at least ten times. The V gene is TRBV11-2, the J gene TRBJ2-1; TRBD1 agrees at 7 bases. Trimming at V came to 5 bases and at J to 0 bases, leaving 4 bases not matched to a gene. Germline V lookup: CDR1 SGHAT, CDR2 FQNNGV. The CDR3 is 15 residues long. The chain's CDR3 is CASSSRDSSYNEQFF. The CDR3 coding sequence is TGTGCCAGCAGCAGCCGGGACAGCTCCTACAATGAGCAGTTCTTC.

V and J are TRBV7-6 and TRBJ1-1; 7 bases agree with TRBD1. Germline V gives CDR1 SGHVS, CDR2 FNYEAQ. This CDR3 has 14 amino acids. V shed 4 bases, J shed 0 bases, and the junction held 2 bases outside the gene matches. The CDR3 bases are TGTGCCAGCAGCTACCAGGGGGTGAACACTGAAGCTTTCTTT. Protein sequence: CASSYQGVNTEAFF.

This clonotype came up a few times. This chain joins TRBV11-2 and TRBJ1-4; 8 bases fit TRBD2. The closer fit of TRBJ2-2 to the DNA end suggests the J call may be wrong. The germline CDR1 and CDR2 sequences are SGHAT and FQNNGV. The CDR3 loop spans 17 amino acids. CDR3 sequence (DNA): TGTGCCAGCAGCAAACTAGCGGCGCGTGACGGCGGCGGGGAGCTGTTTTTT. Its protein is CASSKLAARDGGGELFF.

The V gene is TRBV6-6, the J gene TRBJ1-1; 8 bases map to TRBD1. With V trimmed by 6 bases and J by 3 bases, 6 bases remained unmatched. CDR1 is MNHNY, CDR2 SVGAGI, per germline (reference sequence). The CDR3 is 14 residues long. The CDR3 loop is CASSPRQGYTEAFF. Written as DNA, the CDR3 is TGTGCCAGCAGCCCAAGACAGGGGTACACTGAAGCTTTCTTT.

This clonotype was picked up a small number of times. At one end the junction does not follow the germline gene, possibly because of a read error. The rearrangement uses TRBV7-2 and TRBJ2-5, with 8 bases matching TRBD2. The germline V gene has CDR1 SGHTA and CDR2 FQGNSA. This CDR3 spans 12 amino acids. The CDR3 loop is CASSKGLVSFFF. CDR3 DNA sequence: TGTGCCAGCAGTAAGGGACTAGTAAGTTTCTTCTTC.